This T cell receptor beta chain was identified in a study of T cells in Graves' hyperthyroidism and ophthalmopathy. Study-wide results and caveats: Ophthalmopathy was distinguished from stable hyperthyroidism by 13 V-J signatures.

For the diagnoses, clinical symptoms, serum thyroxine and TRAb, thyroid ultrasound and orbital computed tomography were used. In germline, CDR1 is SEHNR, CDR2 FQNEAQ (reference sequence). V lost 5 bases to trimming and J lost 0 bases; unmatched junction nucleotides: 3. The CDR3 is 15 residues long. RNA transcripts were the template for amplifying TCR beta CDR3 regions. HTBI primers drove first-round RT-PCR of the TCR CDR3. MiXCR, run by TCRdb on the multiplex PCR reads, gives a single entry per CDR3 protein. This sample has more than 450,000 distinct CDR3 sequences, with 11% to 15% found just once. This clonotype was seen at least ten times. The antigen is not known.

The gene calls are TRBV7-9 and TRBJ2-3; TRBD1 aligns across 9 bases. The TCR originated in a woman between 40 and 50 years old with Graves' hyperthyroidism. What was sequenced was blood. The CDR3: CASSNGQGSTDTQYF. The CDR3 DNA reads as TGTGCCAGCAGCAACGGACAGGGGAGCACAGATACGCAGTATTTT. The entire variable domain, with the rest obtained from reference TRBV7-9 and TRBJ2-3, is as follows: DTGVSQNPRHKITKRGQNVTFRCDPISEHNRLYWYRQTLGQGPEFLTYFQNEAQLEKSRLLSDRFSAERPKGSFSTLEIQRTEQGDSAMYLCASSNGQGSTDTQYFGPGTRLTVL.